The next 10 T cell receptor beta chains were all read from a single sample in a study of cytomegalovirus exposure and HLA in healthy donors. Method: immunoSEQ multiplex PCR; TCRdb's copy keeps in-frame clones and lacks some. The repertoire holds about 260,000 clones, with 90% as singletons. The sequenced sample was PBMCs. These receptors originate from a woman aged 25 to 39 in good health and CMV-seronegative.

This clone was counted a single time. V usage is TRBV4-3 and J usage is TRBJ2-1; unclear D gene. CDR1 and CDR2 (germline): LGHNA, YSLEER. This CDR3 comprises 14 residues. V lost 0 bases, J lost 8 bases, and 11 bases lay in between. The CDR3 DNA reads as TGCGCCAGCAGCCAAGACGCTAGTAACGATGAGCAGTTCTTC. Translating gives CASSQDASNDEQFF.

This chain joins TRBV29-1 and TRBJ2-6; D gene unclear. The germline V gene encodes CDR1 SQVTM and CDR2 ANQGSEA. CDR3 size: 14 residues. Trimming stripped 0 bases from V and 4 bases from J, with 7 bases between. CDR3 sequence reads: CSVEDQNGANVLTF. The DNA of the CDR3 is TGCAGCGTTGAAGATCAGAACGGGGCCAACGTCCTGACTTTC.

The chain couples TRBV5-6 to TRBJ2-1; 7 bases are shared with TRBD1. This CDR3 contains 13 residues. Germline V gene data show CDR1 as SGHDT and CDR2 as YYEEEE. With V trimmed by 3 bases and J by 6 bases, 3 bases remained unmatched. CDR3 sequence (DNA): TGTGCCAGCAGCTCAAACAGGGGCAATGAGCAGTTCTTC. Its protein is CASSSNRGNEQFF.

The chain combines TRBV5-1 with TRBJ2-2; 7 nucleotides agree with TRBD2. The germline V gene has CDR1 SGHRS and CDR2 YFSETQ. The CDR3 has 16 amino acids. Germline trimming cut 0 bases from V and 0 bases from J; bases unmatched to any gene: 2. In nucleotides, the CDR3 is TGCGCCAGCAGCTTGGGCGGGAGCGCGAACACCGGGGAGCTGTTTTTT. Residues: CASSLGGSANTGELFF. Filled out from reference TRBV5-1 and TRBJ2-2, the complete variable domain reads KAGVTQTPRYLIKTRGQQVTLSCSPISGHRSVSWYQQTPGQGLQFLFEYFSETQRNKGNFPGRFSGRQFSNSRSEMNVSTLELGDSALYLCASSLGGSANTGELFFGEGSRLTVL.

The chain is built from TRBV28 and TRBJ2-3; 9 nucleotides agree with TRBD1. CDR1 is MDHEN, CDR2 SYDVKM, per germline. CDR3 size: 16 residues. The ends lost 5 bases at V and 6 bases at J; junction bases unmatched: 12. The CDR3 is CASSRDRGNAPDTQYF. The CDR3 DNA reads TGTGCCAGCAGTCGAGACAGGGGGAATGCCCCGGATACGCAGTATTTT.

In its sample, this clone was seen once. The gene calls are TRBV7-6 and TRBJ2-1; 11 bases align to TRBD2. The CDR3 sequence is 15 residues long. Trimming at V came to 4 bases and at J to 4 bases, leaving 3 bases not matched to a gene. Germline CDR1 and CDR2: SGHVS and FNYEAQ. The CDR3 region is CASSSGLADYNEQFF. CDR3 in DNA: TGTGCCAGCAGCTCGGGACTAGCGGATTACAATGAGCAGTTCTTC.

This rearrangement joins TRBV5-8 to TRBJ2-1; the D gene is possibly TRBD2 (5 bases). Per the germline V gene, CDR1 is SGHTS and CDR2 is YDEGEE. This CDR3 is 17 amino acids long. The ends were cut back, 0 bases at V and 7 bases at J, with 20 bases in the middle. In nucleotides, the CDR3 is TGTGCCAGCAGCTTGGGATCGCTAGCTCCATCCCCAAATGAGCAGTTCTTC. This codes for CASSLGSLAPSPNEQFF.

This sequence joins TRBV28 and TRBJ2-7; a possible D gene is TRBD2 (6 bases). Trimming took off 10 bases at V and 3 bases at J, with 25 bases between the two ends. The CDR3 is made up of 16 amino acids. In germline, CDR1 is MDHEN, CDR2 SYDVKM. CDR3 in DNA: TGTGCCACCCAAGGGGTCCGGGCGGGATCGGTCTACGAGCAGTACTTC. Translated: CATQGVRAGSVYEQYF. The whole variable domain, remainder taken from reference TRBV28 and TRBJ2-7, is DVKVTQSSRYLVKRTGEKVFLECVQDMDHENMFWYRQDPGLGLRLIYFSYDVKMKEKGDIPEGYSVSREKKERFSLILESASTNQTSMYLCATQGVRAGSVYEQYFGPGTRLTVT.

The chain uses TRBV10-3 and TRBJ2-7; 8 nucleotides align to TRBD1. The CDR3 sequence is 14 residues long. Germline V gives CDR1 ENHRY, CDR2 SYGVKD. V lost 5 bases, J lost 2 bases, and 5 bases stayed unmatched. CDR3 loop: CAISSTGVPYEQYF. Written as DNA, the CDR3 is TGTGCCATCAGTTCGACAGGGGTTCCCTACGAGCAGTACTTC.

This sequence joins TRBV25-1 and TRBJ2-1, with D unclear. V was shortened by 4 bases and J by 13 bases, with 11 bases between the two germline ends. There are 11 residues in the CDR3. CDR1 MGHDK and CDR2 SYGVNS come from the germline V gene. CDR3 amino acids: CASSVDGNQFF. Written as DNA, the CDR3 is TGTGCCAGCAGTGTAGACGGTAACCAGTTCTTC. The variable domain in full, with the rest retrieved from reference TRBV25-1 and TRBJ2-1, is EADIYQTPRYLVIGTGKKITLECSQTMGHDKMYWYQQDPGMELHLIHYSYGVNSTEKGDLSSESTVSRIRTEHFPLTLESARPSHTSQYLCASSVDGNQFFGPGTRLTVL.